This T cell receptor (beta chain) was profiled in a study of CD8 T cells in ankylosing spondylitis. Regarding the study as a whole: Clones linked with disease were CD8+ and fairly uncommon in the peripheral blood. Past research had described some motif variants in reactive arthritis synovial fluid and blood. There was a TCR beta motif, made of fewer than 10 highly homologous variants, that appeared characteristic of ankylosing spondylitis blood.

Quantitative 5'-RACE was performed with molecular barcodes, and it yielded the TCR beta libraries. TCRdb re-derived calls from the 5' RACE reads in MiXCR, one entry per CDR3 protein. The table includes about 840,000 distinct CDR3 sequences, about 11% detected once. Concerning this clonotype itself: Its antigen is not known.

Losses at the gene ends were 7 bases for V and 5 bases for J; bases not matched to a gene: 11. From germline, CDR1 is SGHRS and CDR2 YFSETQ. The CDR3 consists of 14 residues. The TCR was taken from a male donor with ankylosing spondylitis. The sample comprised blood, either unsorted or a sorted T cell fraction (not recorded which). The rearrangement joins TRBV5-1 to TRBJ2-5; TRBD1 matches 7 bases. Here the CDR3 DNA reads TGCGCCAGCCGCTACGATGGACAGGCTGAGACCCAGTACTTC. Protein product: CASRYDGQAETQYF.